What follows describes a single T cell receptor (beta chain). The CDR3 spans 13 residues. V lost 0 bases and J 5 bases, leaving 9 bases between the germline ends. The data originate from a study of blood T cell repertoires in COVID-19. Only in-frame clones appear in the TCRdb table, and some are missing; sequencing was by immunoSEQ multiplex PCR. The sample holds 200,000 or so clones, 70% to 90% seen once. This receptor was identified in a woman aged 40 to 50 with acute COVID-19. The rearrangement links TRBV5-3 to TRBJ2-7; D might be TRBD2 (6 bases). TRBV5-3 falls under the ORF class, with uncertain function. The sequencing input was PBMCs or T cells enriched from blood (not recorded which). The CDR3 reads CARSLVRENEQYV. The CDR3, as DNA: TGTGCCAGAAGCTTGGTCCGGGAGAACGAGCAGTACGTC.